These T cell receptor beta chains were read from a single sample in a study of cytotoxic CD8 clonotypes in ibrutinib-treated CLL. Generated by immunoSEQ multiplex PCR, the TCRdb table keeps only in-frame clones and is missing some. The sample contains approximately 100,000 clones, more than 75% of which appear only once. Specimen: PBMCs, collected after 12 months of ibrutinib treatment. These receptors all stem from a human donor with chronic lymphocytic leukemia. CDR3s include the opening cysteine and the closing phenylalanine or tryptophan. The D gene is left open where the match is weak.

TRBV19	NA	TRBJ2-7	14	CASSSLPGRYEQYF
TRBV4-1	TRBD2	TRBJ2-7	17	CASSHPPSGAISYEQYF
TRBV7-9	TRBD1	TRBJ2-7	15	CASSPRGQVSYEQYF
TRBV19	NA	TRBJ1-5	13	CGTGSQHNQPQHF
TRBV7-8	NA	TRBJ1-2	14	CASSLAGADYGYTF
TRBV5-1	NA	TRBJ2-5	16	CASSGQQGTVQETQYF
TRBV29-1	NA	TRBJ2-1	12	CSVDSLGDEQFF
TRBV10-3	NA	TRBJ2-4	14	CAIRRDGTENIQYF
TRBV6-5	NA	TRBJ1-2	16	CASSSHRTGGFYGYTF
TRBV7-9	NA	TRBJ1-2	12	CASSLEPYGYTF
TRBV5-8	NA	TRBJ2-7	14	CASSFGTYGYEQYF
TRBV4-1	NA	TRBJ1-1	14	CASKFGGGNTEAFF
TRBV5-1	NA	TRBJ2-1	15	CASSLGQNSYNEQFF
TRBV11-1	NA	TRBJ1-5	15	CASSLGGDSNQPQHF